This paragraph reports one T cell receptor beta chain. Libraries were prepared by immunoSEQ multiplex PCR; TCRdb keeps only in-frame clonotypes and omits some of them. Found here are about 120,000 clones, roughly 93% of them singletons; the top ten hold more than 1%. The data derive from a study of T cell responses to AZD1222 COVID-19 vaccine. Germline V gene data show CDR1 as ENHRY and CDR2 as SYGVKD. Unmatched junction bases numbered 7, after V lost 6 bases and J lost 6 bases. The CDR3 spans 13 residues. V and J are TRBV10-3 and TRBJ2-7, with TRBD1 identical over 8 bases. The clonotype was recovered from an adult who received the AZD1222 COVID-19 vaccine. Sequenced here: peripheral blood, sampled 28 days after the second AZD1222 dose. The CDR3 DNA is TGTGCCATCAGCGGGACAGGTTGGGGCGAGCAGTACTTC. Translating it yields CAISGTGWGEQYF.